This T cell receptor beta chain was found in a study of blood T cell repertoires in COVID-19. As processed by the authors: For nucleated cells, counts were estimated from reference gene primer amplification. Some clones are missing from TCRdb's copy, which holds only in-frame ones; the method was immunoSEQ multiplex PCR. The V and J calls and clone size were taken over from that table, and D and trimming were inferred from the DNA. The sample has some 64,000 clones, more than 65% seen once. The CDR3 has 11 amino acids. The germline CDR1 and CDR2 sequences are MDHEN and SYDVKM. This clone was seen more than once but under ten times. The junction does not match germline at one end; this may be a read error.

The rearrangement uses TRBV28 and TRBJ2-3; a weak D match, TRBD1 (6 bases). The sequencing sample was made of peripheral blood. The clonotype originates from a human donor in a cohort sampled during active COVID-19. The CDR3, as DNA: TGCCGGGCAGGGGCCACAGATACGCAGTATTTT. Amino acid sequence: CRAGATDTQYF.